This T cell receptor beta chain was observed in a study of T cell repertoires in cytomegalovirus infection. Across the whole study: Public TCR beta signatures were indicative of both CMV infection and a matching HLA type.

MiXCR, run by TCRdb on the reads, gives a single entry per CDR3 protein. The sample has about 600,000 distinct CDR3 sequences, approximately 24% seen once. Findings and limits, study-wide: HLA-C-restricted TCR beta clonotypes specific for CMV led the ex vivo response.

Trimming shortened V by 7 bases and J by 6 bases, and 11 bases separated the two germline ends. CDR3 length equals 12 residues. Germline CDR1 is MNHEY and CDR2 is SVGEGT. On this clonotype: What it binds is not known.

Source material: CD8+ T cells from PBMCs. The rearrangement joins TRBV6-2 or TRBV6-3 to TRBJ2-3; D is tentatively TRBD1 or TRBD2 (5 bases each). The sequence came from a human donor in good health (CMV status not recorded). Some clones in this sample may be carry-over from other donors' samples. Written as DNA, the CDR3 is TGTGCCAGCACTTTCGGGACGGATACGCAGTATTTT. Its translation is CASTFGTDTQYF.